This T cell receptor beta chain comes out of a study of response to subunit inactivated influenza vaccine. The V and J ends lost 3 bases and 4 bases respectively, with 6 bases between them. Looked up from germline, CDR1 is LGHDT and CDR2 is YNNKEL (reference sequence). There are 12 residues in the CDR3. Whole-study findings and limits: Each seasonal influenza vaccination recruits few new T cells, the authors suggested.

This clonotype occurred many times. Its antigen is currently unknown. TCRdb independently ran MiXCR on the RT-PCR reads; one entry per CDR3 protein. The data hold about 780,000 distinct CDR3 sequences, with under 20% observed a single time. The sequence was obtained from a man between 50 and 59 years old who received an inactivated influenza vaccine. The specimen comprised PBMCs from blood, sampled approximately 5 days after vaccination. This chain connects TRBV3-1 to TRBJ1-1, with a tentative D call TRBD1 (5 bases). CDR3 sequence reads: CASSHRVTEAFF. The CDR3 DNA reads as TGTGCCAGCAGCCACAGGGTCACTGAAGCTTTCTTT.